One and the same sample provided the 25 T cell receptor beta chains below, sequenced in a study of T cells in Graves' hyperthyroidism and ophthalmopathy. The investigators amplified TCR beta CDR3 regions from RNA transcripts. The study used the HTBI primer set for a first-round RT-PCR of the TCR CDR3. TCRdb itself ran the multiplex PCR reads through MiXCR, one entry per CDR3 protein. This sample carries some 550,000 distinct CDR3 sequences, 20% of them seen once, and the ten largest clones take around a quarter. Source material: blood. All receptors derive from a man aged 18 to 30 with Graves' hyperthyroidism.

This clonotype was counted ten times or more. The chain links TRBV30 to TRBJ2-2; D gene ambiguous. Trimming shortened V by 0 bases and J by 4 bases, and 9 bases separated the two germline ends. CDR1 and CDR2 from the germline V gene are GTSNPN and SVGIG (reference sequence). CDR3 length equals 14 residues. The DNA for the CDR3 is TGTGCCTGGAGTGTACTGATCGGCACCGGGGAGCTGTTTTTT. Translation: CAWSVLIGTGELFF.

The V gene is TRBV4-1, the J gene TRBJ2-7; TRBD1 agrees at 10 bases. Trimming took 0 bases from V and 5 from J; bases not matched to a gene: 7. Germline V gene lookup returns CDR1 MGHRA and CDR2 YSYEKL. The CDR3 runs 16 residues. CDR3 loop: CASSQDMTGGADEQYF. For the CDR3, the DNA is TGCGCCAGCAGCCAAGACATGACAGGGGGCGCGGACGAGCAGTACTTC.

This chain uses TRBV12-3 or TRBV12-4 with TRBJ2-7; 10 nucleotides agree with TRBD1. The CDR3 runs to 15 residues. J gave up 1 base and V 6 bases, and 6 bases lay outside the gene matches. CDR3 bases: TGTGCCAGCAGCCGACAGGGGGCCATATCCTACGAGCAGTACTTC. It translates to CASSRQGAISYEQYF.

This sequence joins TRBV24-1 and TRBJ2-7; possibly TRBD1 or TRBD2 for D (5 bases each). V shed 9 bases and J shed 0 bases, with 11 bases lying between them. The germline V gene has CDR1 KGHDR and CDR2 SFDVKD. The CDR3 covers 13 residues. DNA for the CDR3: TGTGCCACCGGGGCGGGCAGCTCCTACGAGCAGTACTTC. Translating gives CATGAGSSYEQYF.

Turning to this clonotype: This sequence may be a read error, since a much larger clone differs from it by one base. V and J are TRBV28 and TRBJ2-7; no clear D gene. The CDR3 extends over 11 amino acids. Trimming shortened V by 8 bases and J by 5 bases, and 10 bases separated the two germline ends. Germline V gene lookup returns CDR1 MDHEN and CDR2 SYDVKM. Written as DNA, the CDR3 is TGTGCCAGCGCGAGGTCCCACGAGCAGTACTTC. It specifies CASARSHEQYF.

CDR3: CASSPGTFSRYTEAFF. CDR3 sequence (DNA): TGTGCCAGCAGTCCCGGGACATTTAGTAGGTACACTGAAGCTTTCTTT. The rearrangement uses TRBV12-3 or TRBV12-4 and TRBJ1-1, with D possibly matching TRBD1 (6 bases). The CDR3 is made up of 16 amino acids. The germline V and J ends were trimmed by 5 bases and 3 bases, with 19 bases remaining between them.

This clonotype has just a few counts. The V call is TRBV6-1, the J call TRBJ1-5; TRBD1 matches 7 bases. From germline, CDR1 is MNHNS and CDR2 SASEGT. J lost 9 bases, V lost 6 bases, and 5 bases had no gene match. This CDR3 spans 12 amino acids. This chain's CDR3 is CASRTGTRPQHF. The CDR3 DNA is TGTGCCAGCAGGACAGGGACCCGGCCCCAGCATTTT.

This clonotype was counted many times. The chain has TRBV12-3 or TRBV12-4 and TRBJ2-5, with D possibly TRBD1 on 5 matching bases. Trimming cost V 6 bases and J 4 bases, with 12 bases left between them. The CDR3 runs to 13 residues. CDR3 sequence reads: CASSLITGETQYF. The CDR3, as DNA: TGTGCCAGCAGCCTCATCACAGGAGAGACCCAGTACTTC.

V and J are TRBV18 and TRBJ1-3, with D tentatively TRBD1 (5 bases). Germline CDR1 KGHSH, CDR2 LQKENI. V lost 7 bases, J lost 0 bases, and 19 bases lay in between. The CDR3 runs to 17 residues. The CDR3 spells CASLQKGIRSSGNTIYF. In nucleotides, the CDR3 is TGTGCCAGCTTGCAAAAGGGGATTCGGAGCTCTGGAAACACCATATATTTT.

At least ten counts were recorded for this clonotype. J is TRBJ1-3 and V is TRBV6-5; D gene unclear. From germline, CDR1 is MNHEY and CDR2 SVGAGI. This CDR3 spans 15 amino acids. The V end was cut by 4 bases, the J end by 0 bases, with 10 bases between. The CDR3: CASSFDLGSGNTIYF. CDR3 nucleotide sequence: TGTGCCAGCAGTTTCGACTTGGGCTCTGGAAACACCATATATTTT.

Ten or more counts support this clonotype. J is TRBJ1-5 and V is TRBV6-1; D perhaps matches TRBD1 (6 bases). The CDR3 extends over 16 amino acids. Germline lookup yields CDR1 MNHNS and CDR2 SASEGT. The germline V and J ends were trimmed by 5 bases and 5 bases, with 19 bases remaining between them. Here the CDR3 DNA reads TGTGCCAGCAGTCCCCTAGTGGGGGCAGGGGATCAGCCCCAGCATTTT. This encodes CASSPLVGAGDQPQHF.

This clonotype was picked up many times. Here the CDR3 DNA reads TGTGCCAGCACTCGACAGGGGGAAAACTATGGCTACACCTTC. As protein: CASTRQGENYGYTF. This chain joins TRBV7-9 and TRBJ1-2; TRBD1 aligns across 9 bases. Trimming cost V 7 bases and J 2 bases; bases outside gene matches: 5. CDR3 length equals 14 residues. Looked up from germline, CDR1 is SEHNR and CDR2 is FQNEAQ (reference sequence).

This clonotype was seen many times. The chain recombines TRBV12-3 or TRBV12-4 with TRBJ1-1; D is unclear. The CDR3 runs 14 residues. Trimming pared 6 bases from V and 0 bases from J, leaving 11 bases between. The CDR3 region is CASSLPSMNTEAFF. The CDR3 DNA reads as TGTGCCAGCAGCCTCCCCTCCATGAACACTGAAGCTTTCTTT.

V is TRBV6-1 and J is TRBJ2-7; D is possibly TRBD1 (6 bases). The CDR3 is 13 residues long. Germline loops: CDR1 MNHNS, CDR2 SASEGT. Trimming removed 8 bases at V and 3 bases at J, with 14 bases between. CDR3 DNA sequence: TGTGCCAGCGCTCCCGCAGGGGTCTACGAGCAGTACTTC. This translates into CASAPAGVYEQYF.

The gene calls are TRBV12-3 or TRBV12-4 and TRBJ2-5, with D tentatively TRBD2 (5 bases). This CDR3 has 16 amino acids. With 4 bases removed from V and 5 bases from J, the gap between germline ends came to 20 bases. CDR3 sequence: CASSSALRTTGETQYF. CDR3 DNA sequence: TGTGCCAGCAGTTCTGCTTTGAGGACCACGGGGGAGACCCAGTACTTC.

The chain is built from TRBV12-3 or TRBV12-4 and TRBJ2-5; D remains unclear. Trimming took off 5 bases at V and 5 bases at J, with 15 bases between the two ends. This CDR3 contains 14 residues. The DNA for the CDR3 is TGTGCCAGCAGTAAGGGCTTTACAAGGGAGACCCAGTACTTC. It encodes CASSKGFTRETQYF.

This clonotype came up many times. The rearrangement uses TRBV7-8 and TRBJ2-5; D not certain. Trimming pared 2 bases from V and 5 bases from J, leaving 15 bases between. In germline, CDR1 is SGHVS, CDR2 FQNEAQ. The CDR3 consists of 15 residues. CDR3 residues: CASSLSEPNGETQYF. The DNA for the CDR3 is TGTGCCAGCAGCTTATCCGAACCGAACGGGGAGACCCAGTACTTC.

This clonotype came up a few times. The chain has TRBV9 and TRBJ1-3; a possible D gene is TRBD1 (5 bases). Germline CDR1 and CDR2: SGDLS and YYNGEE. Trimming left V 0 bases short and J 0 bases short, with 13 bases between. The CDR3 is 17 residues long. This chain's CDR3 is CASSVEVAGGSGNTIYF. In DNA, the CDR3 is TGTGCCAGCAGCGTAGAAGTGGCGGGGGGCTCTGGAAACACCATATATTTT. The whole variable domain, filled in from reference TRBV9 and TRBJ1-3, reads DSGVTQTPKHLITATGQRVTLRCSPRSGDLSVYWYQQSLDQGLQFLIQYYNGEERAKGNILERFSAQQFPDLHSELNLSSLELGDSALYFCASSVEVAGGSGNTIYFGEGSWLTVV.

Many counts were recorded for this clonotype. The chain carries TRBV6-1 and TRBJ1-2, with no clear D. Trimming pared 1 base from V and 2 bases from J, leaving 8 bases between. This CDR3 is built from 14 residues. CDR1 and CDR2 from the germline V gene are MNHNS and SASEGT. The CDR3 DNA is TGTGCCAGCAGTGAAGGTGGAGGGAACTATGGCTACACCTTC. It is translated as CASSEGGGNYGYTF.

Ten or more counts support this clonotype. The DNA of the CDR3 is TGTGCCAGCAGTGAACGGACCGGGACTAGCGGGACCTCCTACGAGCAGTACTTC. Encoded protein: CASSERTGTSGTSYEQYF. The chain couples TRBV6-1 to TRBJ2-7, with 13 bases lining up with TRBD2. Trimming removed 2 bases from V and 0 bases from J; junction bases left unmatched: 7. From germline, CDR1 is MNHNS and CDR2 SASEGT. The CDR3 length is 18 residues.

The sample holds many counts of this clonotype. The chain is built from TRBV6-1 and TRBJ1-2; maybe TRBD1 (5 bases). The CDR3 is made up of 14 amino acids. V was shortened by 1 base and J by 4 bases, with 10 bases between the two germline ends. The germline gives CDR1 MNHNS, CDR2 SASEGT. In DNA form, the CDR3 reads TGTGCCAGCAGTGAAGTCGGGGACGTCTATGGCTACACCTTC. Its translation: CASSEVGDVYGYTF.

This clonotype appeared many times. J is TRBJ1-5 and V is TRBV4-1; D may be TRBD1 (6 bases). This CDR3 contains 15 residues. The V and J ends lost 1 base and 1 base respectively, with 8 bases between them. CDR1 and CDR2 (germline): MGHRA, YSYEKL. The CDR3 bases are TGCGCCAGCAGCCAAGTCGGACAGAGCAATCAGCCCCAGCATTTT. This encodes CASSQVGQSNQPQHF.

The chain employs TRBV29-1 and TRBJ2-7; 7 nucleotides match TRBD1. Unmatched junction bases numbered 10, after V lost 5 bases and J lost 0 bases. The CDR3 has 15 amino acids. The V gene's germline CDR1 is SQVTM and CDR2 ANQGSEA. The CDR3 reads CSVTVPGQHSYEQYF. CDR3 coding DNA: TGCAGCGTTACTGTTCCGGGACAGCACTCCTACGAGCAGTACTTC.

This chain joins TRBV10-2 and TRBJ2-7, with 7 bases matching TRBD2. The CDR3 contains 14 residues. CDR1 WSHSY and CDR2 SAAADI come from the germline V gene. Trimming took 11 bases from V and 1 from J; bases not matched to a gene: 11. The DNA for the CDR3 is TGCGCCCTCAGTGCGGGGGATGGTTCCTACGAGCAGTACTTC. Amino acids: CALSAGDGSYEQYF.

The V gene is TRBV30, the J gene TRBJ2-7, with D perhaps matching TRBD2 (5 bases). Trimming pared 1 base from V and 2 bases from J, leaving 9 bases between. The V gene's germline CDR1 is GTSNPN and CDR2 SVGIG (reference sequence). CDR3 length equals 13 residues. CDR3 bases: TGTGCCTGGAGTGCAGCGGAGGCCTACGAGCAGTACTTC. Translated, it gives CAWSAAEAYEQYF.